The source of this T cell receptor beta chain is a study of shared clonotypes between healthy human individuals. Study summary: Each donor contributed plates that comprised three CD4 naive, three CD4 memory, two CD8 naive and one CD8 memory.

General study points: It was expected that sequencing depth would affect clonotype sharing among donors.

Comments on this clone: Its antigen is still unknown.

CDR3 length equals 14 residues. Germline CDR1 and CDR2: SEHNR and FQNEAQ (reference sequence). Trimming shortened V by 4 bases and J by 5 bases, and 11 bases separated the two germline ends. Here immunoSEQ multiplex PCR was the method, and the copy in TCRdb shows in-frame clones only, minus some. The table has approximately 700,000 clones, around 78% seen once. The sequence derives from a woman aged 25 to 39 in good health. The sample was memory CD4+ T cells sorted from blood. Specified subset: CD45RA-negative fraction. The J gene is TRBJ1-4, the V gene TRBV7-9; D not resolved. The CDR3: CASSSSGFNEKLFF. The CDR3 nucleotides are TGTGCCAGCAGCTCGTCCGGGTTCAATGAAAAACTGTTTTTT.